This TCR beta chain comes out of a study of T cell repertoires in cytomegalovirus infection. Study-level information: Indications came from public TCR beta signatures; they pointed to CMV infection and to a matching HLA type.

This clonotype has at least ten counts. V lost 5 bases to trimming and J lost 4 bases; unmatched junction nucleotides: 8. The CDR3 runs to 15 residues. The V gene's germline CDR1 is SGHTA and CDR2 FQGNSA. TCRdb redid the calling of the reads with MiXCR, one entry per CDR3 protein. The sample consists of more than 650,000 distinct CDR3 sequences, 35% of them appearing once. The chain carries TRBV7-2 and TRBJ2-3; 8 bases are a match to TRBD2. The sequenced material came from PBMCs. The receptor comes from a human donor in good health (CMV status not recorded). Some clones in this sample may be carry-over from other donors' samples. The CDR3 bases are TGTGCCAGCAGCCGTACCGGGACTAGTGCAGATACGCAGTATTTT. Its protein is CASSRTGTSADTQYF.